This entry describes one TCR beta chain. This entry belongs to a study of cytomegalovirus exposure and HLA in healthy donors. V shed 3 bases and J 4 bases; nucleotides not matched to a gene: 2. Germline V gives CDR1 LGHNT, CDR2 FRNRAP. The length of the CDR3 is 13 residues. In the PCR, 60 Vbeta and 13 Jbeta primers were used. Using immunoSEQ multiplex PCR, the repertoire was profiled, and TCRdb retains in-frame clones only, with some absent. The sample holds about 180,000 clones, roughly 80% seen once. This sequence originates from a man aged 35-49 years in good health and CMV-seronegative. What was sequenced was PBMCs. The rearrangement links TRBV12-5 to TRBJ2-5; 7 bases are shared with TRBD2. In DNA form, the CDR3 reads TGTGCTAGTGGTTTCGGGGGGATAGAGACCCAGTACTTC. This gives the protein CASGFGGIETQYF.